Listed below are T cell receptor beta chains from one sample, sequenced in a study of blood T cell repertoires in COVID-19. The table came from immunoSEQ multiplex PCR; TCRdb's copy has only in-frame clones and leaves some out. The table shows 97,000 or so clones, with 80% to 85% occurring only once. Sequences were obtained from peripheral blood. The receptors here all came from a man between 60 and 70 years old with acute or convalescent COVID-19. Both conserved end residues are part of each CDR3. A D gene is named only where the DNA matches it firmly. The size of a clone is reported for some rows only, either as once, few or many, or as a class for expanded clones.

>.|.|TRBV4-3|TRBJ1-6
TGCGCCAGCAGGGGCGGGGGAGATAATTCACCCCTCCACTTT
CASRGGGDNSPLHF
>once|.|TRBV20-1|TRBJ2-2
TGCAGTGCTAGTCCAGGGGTCAACACCGGGGAGCTGTTTTTT
CSASPGVNTGELFF
>.|TRBD1|TRBV24-1|TRBJ2-5
TGTGCCACCAGTGAAACTACAGGGGACGGGAAGGAGACCCAGTACTTC
CATSETTGDGKETQYF
>few|.|TRBV7-9|TRBJ2-1
TGTGCCAGCAGCTTTTCCGCAGGTCTCAATGAGCAGTTCTTC
CASSFSAGLNEQFF
>.|.|TRBV2|TRBJ1-5
TGTGCCAGCAGTGTCGGGACATCGAATCAGCCCCAGCATTTT
CASSVGTSNQPQHF
>.|.|TRBV9|TRBJ1-6
TGTGCCAGCAGCGTAGGGGGCAGAAGGGGCAATTCACCCCTCCACTTT
CASSVGGRRGNSPLHF
>once|TRBD1|TRBV19|TRBJ1-6
TGTGCCAGTAGGGGGACAGGGGGACTGAATTCACCCCTCCACTTT
CASRGTGGLNSPLHF
>once|.|TRBV3-1/TRBV3-2|TRBJ1-4
TGTGCCAGCGGAGGGGTGGGTGAAAAACTGTTTTTT
CASGGVGEKLFF
>.|TRBD2|TRBV7-2|TRBJ2-5
TGTGCCAGCAGCTTGACTAGCGAATCGAGAGAGACCCAGTACTTC
CASSLTSESRETQYF
>.|TRBD2|TRBV24-1|TRBJ2-1
TGTGCCACCAGTGGGCCGGGACTAGCGGGATGGGATGAGCAGTTCTTC
CATSGPGLAGWDEQFF
>once|TRBD2|TRBV7-2|TRBJ2-3
TGTGCCAGCAGCTTAAGTAGCGGGAGGCTGGGGGATACGCAGTATTTT
CASSLSSGRLGDTQYF
>.|TRBD2|TRBV9|TRBJ2-1
TGTGCCAGCAGCGTTGAGCGGGGGGCTTACAATGAGCAGTTCTTC
CASSVERGAYNEQFF
>.|.|TRBV30|TRBJ1-4
TGTGCCTGGAGTGCATCAGGGGTGAAGGAAAAACTGTTTTTT
CAWSASGVKEKLFF
>.|TRBD1|TRBV6-5|TRBJ2-1
TGTGCCAGCAGTTTAGAAGTCCCGGGACAGTTCAATGAGCAGTTCTTC
CASSLEVPGQFNEQFF
>.|.|TRBV21-1|TRBJ2-7
TGTGCCAGCAGCAATTTAATGAGAGTCTCCTACGAGCAGTACTTC
CASSNLMRVSYEQYF
>.|.|TRBV3-1/TRBV3-2|TRBJ2-2
TGTGCCAGCAGCTCGGGCACCGGGGAGCTGTTTTTT
CASSSGTGELFF
>few|.|TRBV27|TRBJ1-5
TGTGCCAGCAGTTCAAATAGCAATCAGCCCCAGCATTTT
CASSSNSNQPQHF
>.|TRBD2|TRBV7-8|TRBJ2-1
TGTGCCAGCAGCCCCGGGGAGGGGCCCTACAATGAGCAGTTCTTC
CASSPGEGPYNEQFF
>.|.|TRBV7-8|TRBJ1-2
TGTGCCAGCAGCCCATCGGGACTGAAGCCCTATGGCTACACCTTC
CASSPSGLKPYGYTF
>.|TRBD2|TRBV28|TRBJ2-1
TGTGCCAGCAGCACCGGGACTAGAATCTTCTTC
CASSTGTRIFF
>.|.|TRBV6-6|TRBJ1-6
TGTGCCAGCAGTTACGGTTCCACAGGGCCAGAGACACCCCTCCACTTT
CASSYGSTGPETPLHF
>.|.|TRBV25-1|TRBJ2-5
TGTGCCAGCAGTGGGTCAGGGGCCCAAGAGACCCAGTACTTC
CASSGSGAQETQYF
>.|.|TRBV9|TRBJ1-1
TGTGCCAGCAGCCAAAGGACAGTGGGGACTGAAGCTTTCTTT
CASSQRTVGTEAFF
>.|.|TRBV7-8|TRBJ2-5
TGTGCCAGCAGCCCCCGGGACAACCAAGAGACCCAGTACTTC
CASSPRDNQETQYF
>.|TRBD1|TRBV5-5|TRBJ2-2
TGTGCCAGCAGCTCTGACAGGGGGGTAACCGGGGAGCTGTTTTTT
CASSSDRGVTGELFF
>.|TRBD2|TRBV24-1|TRBJ2-1
TGTGCCACCAGGAGTAGCGGGAGGGGCAATGAGCAGTTCTTC
CATRSSGRGNEQFF
>.|TRBD1|TRBV11-3|TRBJ1-1
TGTGCCAGCAGCGAACGACAGGGGGAAGCTTTCTTT
CASSERQGEAFF
>.|TRBD1|TRBV19|TRBJ2-1
TGTGCCAGTAGTAAGACAGGGGAAAAAAGTTGGCAGTTCTTC
CASSKTGEKSWQFF
>once|.|TRBV5-5|TRBJ1-5
TGTGCCAGCAGCTCCGGGACAACTCGAGGTCGTAATCAGCCCCAGCATTTT
CASSSGTTRGRNQPQHF
>.|TRBD1|TRBV7-3|TRBJ2-7
TGTGCCAGCAGCCTGAATCCGGGACAGGCCTACGAGCAGTACTTC
CASSLNPGQAYEQYF
>once|.|TRBV27|TRBJ1-2
TGTGCCAGCAGCCTTATGGGAGGGGGTACATATGGCTACACCTTC
CASSLMGGGTYGYTF
>once|TRBD1|TRBV10-3|TRBJ1-2
TGTGCCATCAGTGAGACGGACAGGGGGCCAGGCTACACCTTC
CAISETDRGPGYTF
>.|TRBD2|TRBV30|TRBJ2-3
TGTGCCTGGAGTCCCCGCGGGCGGGGGAGGGCGGATACGCAGTATTTT
CAWSPRGRGRADTQYF
>once|TRBD1|TRBV4-2|TRBJ1-6
TGTGCCAGCAGCCAACCCGAGGGGGCCTCTAATTCACCCCTCCACTTT
CASSQPEGASNSPLHF
>once|.|TRBV9|TRBJ1-2
TGTGCCAGCAGCTTATCCCCAGGCCAGGCCGCCTATGGCTACACCTTC
CASSLSPGQAAYGYTF
>.|TRBD1|TRBV30|TRBJ2-3
TGTGCCTGGAGTGCCACCGGGACAGGGACAGATACGCAGTATTTT
CAWSATGTGTDTQYF
>.|.|TRBV5-1|TRBJ2-6
TGCGCCAGCAGCCAAACGACAGATGTTACCTCTGGGGCCAACGTCCTGACTTTC
CASSQTTDVTSGANVLTF
>once|TRBD1|TRBV4-3|TRBJ1-6
TGCGCCAGCAGCCAAGGATCGGGACAGGGCAATCCACCCCTCCACTTT
CASSQGSGQGNPPLHF
>few|.|TRBV6-5|TRBJ1-1
TGTGCCAGCACCAATTTTCGGGAGACTGAAGCTTTCTTT
CASTNFRETEAFF
>.|TRBD1|TRBV28|TRBJ1-1
TGTGCCAGCGGTACAGGGGAGAACACTGAAGCTTTCTTT
CASGTGENTEAFF
>.|.|TRBV29-1|TRBJ1-1
TGCAGCGTTGTGGGCAGCGGTGAAGCTTTCTTT
CSVVGSGEAFF
>.|.|TRBV9|TRBJ1-2
TGTGCCAGCAGCGCCGGTGGGGGCAATCATGGCTACACCTTC
CASSAGGGNHGYTF
>.|TRBD1|TRBV10-2|TRBJ2-3
TGCGCCACCAGACAGGGCCTGTTTTTCTCACAGATACCCAATACGCAGTATTTT
CATRQGLFFSQIPNTQYF
>.|TRBD1|TRBV12-3/TRBV12-4|TRBJ2-1
TGTGCCAGCAGTTTGGGGACAGGGGATGAGCAGTTCTTC
CASSLGTGDEQFF
>.|TRBD1|TRBV28|TRBJ1-1
TGTGCCAGCATCACAGGGGATAGGAGGAACACTGAAGCTTTCTTT
CASITGDRRNTEAFF
>.|.|TRBV15|TRBJ2-3
TGTGCCACCAGCAGAGATCTCCCGGGACACTCTGTGACCGTCGAAACCTTCAGCACAGATACGCAGTATTTT
CATSRDLPGHSVTVETFSTDTQYF
>.|.|TRBV28|TRBJ1-2
TGTGCCAGCTTTGACAGGACTAACTATGGCTACACCTTC
CASFDRTNYGYTF
>.|.|TRBV10-3|TRBJ1-6
TGTGCCATCAGTGCCGGGGATGACAATTCACCCCTCCACTTT
CAISAGDDNSPLHF
>.|.|TRBV19|TRBJ2-2
TGTGCCAGTAGCCACCTGCGGTCCACCGGGGAGCTGTTTTTT
CASSHLRSTGELFF
>.|.|TRBV6-1|TRBJ2-1
TGTGCCAGCAGTGAAGTTGTGGAGGGATCCAACAATGAGCAGTTCTTC
CASSEVVEGSNNEQFF
>.|.|TRBV5-1|TRBJ2-2
TGCGCCAGCAGCTTGGAGAGAACAGGGAACACCGGGGAGCTGTTTTTT
CASSLERTGNTGELFF
>.|.|TRBV3-1/TRBV3-2|TRBJ2-3
TGTGCCAGCAGCCAAGGTTCGAGGGATACGCAGTATTTT
CASSQGSRDTQYF